This TCR beta chain stems from a study of spatial heterogeneity in lung cancer. Turning to the study itself: An average of more than ten raw reads was observed per unique TCR and UMI combination.

Regarding time point: sample taken at primary tumor resection. No cell sorting; template was whole RNA from tumor, lung tissue or PBMC. The CDR3 runs to 16 residues. The ends were cut back, 3 bases at V and 6 bases at J, with 20 bases in the middle. CDR1 DFQATT and CDR2 SNEGSKA come from the germline V gene (reference sequence). Single TCR cDNA molecules each had their own unique molecular identifier. TCRdb ran MiXCR on the 5' RACE reads and lists one entry per CDR3 protein. The data contain some 40,000 distinct CDR3 sequences, 5% to 6.5% of them singletons. This clonotype was counted at least ten times.

The genes are TRBV20-1 and TRBJ1-4, with D unresolved. The receptor's source is a female donor with early-stage non-small cell lung cancer. Sequencing was performed on PBMCs, taken at surgery. This CDR3 reads CSASTLSPGLHEKLFF. In DNA form, the CDR3 reads TGCAGTGCTAGTACTCTCTCCCCGGGTCTTCATGAAAAACTGTTTTTT.